This TCR beta chain stems from a study of T cells expressing NK-cell markers. TCRdb reprocessed the 5' RACE reads and reports one entry per CDR3 protein, with no DNA. In all, the sample yields 300,000 or so distinct CDR3 sequences. This CDR3 comprises 15 residues. Germline values: CDR1 LGHNA, CDR2 YSLEER. The genes are TRBV4-3 and TRBJ2-2. The source is a woman between 18 and 69 years old in good health. Sequencing was carried out using blood T cells: a sorted CD56 or NKG2C T cell subset, CD4+ or CD8+ T cells, or bulk PBMC T cells (not recorded which). The CDR3 region is CASSPTNLNTGELFF.